A selection of T cell receptor beta chains follows, all from one sample in a study of OX40 agonist ivuxolimab in advanced cancers. The table came from immunoSEQ multiplex PCR; TCRdb's copy has only in-frame clones and leaves some out. Among fewer than 80,000 clones listed, 85% were seen once. Sequenced material: CD4+ or CD8+ T cells sorted from blood, taken in a trial of the OX40 agonist ivuxolimab. The source is an adult with an advanced solid tumor such as melanoma, head and neck, liver or kidney cancer. Both conserved end residues are part of each CDR3. The order of the fields is J gene, V gene, D gene, clone size, CDR3 protein, CDR3 DNA. A D gene is named only where the DNA matches it firmly. Some rows have no size entry. The others give once, few or many, or a class for an expanded clone.

J: TRBJ2-7
V: TRBV7-9
D: .
size: .
CDR3: CASSHTKKAYEQYF
DNA: TGTGCCAGCAGCCATACAAAAAAAGCCTACGAGCAGTACTTC

J: TRBJ2-1
V: TRBV2
D: .
size: once
CDR3: CAREVGQKNNEQFF
DNA: TGTGCCAGGGAGGTAGGACAGAAAAACAATGAGCAGTTCTTC

J: TRBJ2-7
V: TRBV7-2
D: .
size: .
CDR3: CASSLESVLGIRYEQYF
DNA: TGTGCCAGCAGCTTAGAGTCGGTTTTGGGGATTAGATACGAGCAGTACTTC

J: TRBJ2-1
V: TRBV27
D: TRBD2
size: .
CDR3: CASKRTSAHNEQFF
DNA: TGTGCCAGCAAACGGACTAGCGCCCACAATGAGCAGTTCTTC

J: TRBJ2-1
V: TRBV6-5
D: .
size: .
CDR3: CASSYSPGLNEQFF
DNA: TGTGCCAGCAGTTACTCACCGGGATTGAATGAGCAGTTCTTC

J: TRBJ2-7
V: TRBV4-3
D: TRBD2
size: .
CDR3: CASSLGTSGGYEQYF
DNA: TGCGCCAGCAGCCTTGGGACTAGCGGGGGCTACGAGCAGTACTTC

J: TRBJ1-2
V: TRBV4-1
D: .
size: .
CDR3: CASSQVSGRGYYGYTF
DNA: TGCGCCAGCAGCCAAGTCTCAGGACGAGGGTACTATGGCTACACCTTC

J: TRBJ1-2
V: TRBV6-5
D: .
size: .
CDR3: CASSSPLDGYTF
DNA: TGTGCCAGCAGTTCCCCCTTGGATGGCTACACCTTC

J: TRBJ2-3
V: TRBV4-1
D: TRBD2
size: .
CDR3: CASSQGSGKDTQYF
DNA: TGCGCCAGCAGCCAAGGTAGCGGGAAGGATACGCAGTATTTT

J: TRBJ2-7
V: TRBV27
D: TRBD1
size: .
CDR3: CASRALIDRGRDEQYF
DNA: TGTGCCAGCAGGGCCCTTATCGACAGGGGTAGGGACGAGCAGTACTTC

J: TRBJ2-7
V: TRBV27
D: TRBD1
size: .
CDR3: CATADRGQRYEQYF
DNA: TGTGCCACCGCGGACAGGGGGCAACGGTACGAGCAGTACTTC

J: TRBJ2-3
V: TRBV6-6
D: .
size: .
CDR3: CASSYPTDTQYF
DNA: TGTGCCAGCAGTTACCCCACAGATACGCAGTATTTT

J: TRBJ2-5
V: TRBV10-3
D: .
size: .
CDR3: CASRGPAVQETQYF
DNA: TGTGCCTCCCGGGGGCCGGCCGTCCAAGAGACCCAGTACTTC

J: TRBJ1-1
V: TRBV19
D: .
size: .
CDR3: CASSMERGLGTEAFF
DNA: TGTGCCAGTAGTATGGAGAGGGGGTTGGGCACTGAAGCTTTCTTT

J: TRBJ1-2
V: TRBV5-8
D: .
size: .
CDR3: CASSLDYGYTF
DNA: TGTGCCAGCAGCTTGGATTATGGCTACACCTTC

J: TRBJ2-4
V: TRBV28
D: .
size: once
CDR3: CASKSGAVYF
DNA: TGTGCCAGCAAGTCGGGGGCGGTGTACTTC

J: TRBJ2-1
V: TRBV11-3
D: .
size: .
CDR3: CASSLGAGQYNEQFF
DNA: TGTGCCAGCAGCTTAGGGGCAGGCCAGTACAATGAGCAGTTCTTC

J: TRBJ2-2
V: TRBV9
D: .
size: .
CDR3: CASSVEGRTNTGELFF
DNA: TGTGCCAGCAGCGTAGAGGGGCGGACTAACACCGGGGAGCTGTTTTTT

J: TRBJ1-1
V: TRBV7-9
D: .
size: .
CDR3: CASNRWDVEAFF
DNA: TGTGCCAGCAACCGGTGGGACGTGGAAGCTTTCTTT

J: TRBJ1-1
V: TRBV6-5
D: .
size: .
CDR3: CASNQGTEAFF
DNA: TGTGCCAGCAATCAGGGAACTGAAGCTTTCTTT

J: TRBJ1-1
V: TRBV5-1
D: .
size: .
CDR3: CASSLTGTGNTEAFF
DNA: TGCGCCAGCAGCTTGACGGGGACGGGGAACACTGAAGCTTTCTTT

J: TRBJ1-4
V: TRBV4-3
D: TRBD1
size: .
CDR3: CASSPVPGTGTSKLFF
DNA: TGCGCCAGCAGCCCCGTCCCCGGGACAGGGACCTCAAAACTGTTTTTT

J: TRBJ1-1
V: TRBV5-1
D: TRBD1
size: .
CDR3: CASSHTGTGRNTEAFF
DNA: TGCGCCAGCAGCCACACCGGGACAGGGAGGAACACTGAAGCTTTCTTT

J: TRBJ1-5
V: TRBV19
D: .
size: .
CDR3: CASSLTGIDQPQHF
DNA: TGTGCCAGTAGTTTAACAGGTATTGATCAGCCCCAGCATTTT

J: TRBJ2-3
V: TRBV6-1
D: .
size: .
CDR3: CASSEGGRITDTQYF
DNA: TGTGCCAGCAGTGAAGGAGGGCGTATCACAGATACGCAGTATTTT

J: TRBJ2-7
V: TRBV6-5
D: .
size: .
CDR3: CASKPEQDSSYEQYF
DNA: TGTGCCAGCAAACCGGAACAGGACAGCTCCTACGAGCAGTACTTC

J: TRBJ2-5
V: TRBV30
D: .
size: once
CDR3: CAWSVRAGETQYF
DNA: TGTGCCTGGAGTGTGAGGGCTGGGGAGACCCAGTACTTC

J: TRBJ2-7
V: TRBV4-2
D: .
size: .
CDR3: CASSRGTTSTYEQYF
DNA: TGTGCCAGCAGCCGTGGGACAACCTCTACCTACGAGCAGTACTTC

J: TRBJ2-7
V: TRBV10-2
D: TRBD2
size: .
CDR3: CASRLAGEGYEQYF
DNA: TGCGCCAGCAGACTAGCGGGAGAAGGTTACGAGCAGTACTTC

J: TRBJ1-4
V: TRBV19
D: .
size: .
CDR3: CASSIRQLSNEKLFF
DNA: TGTGCCAGTAGTATCCGACAGCTTTCAAATGAAAAACTGTTTTTT

J: TRBJ2-4
V: TRBV20-1
D: .
size: once
CDR3: CSAQGSLQYF
DNA: TGCAGTGCTCAGGGTTCTCTTCAGTACTTC

J: TRBJ1-1
V: TRBV19
D: .
size: .
CDR3: CASSMRGGYTEAFF
DNA: TGTGCCAGTAGTATGAGAGGCGGTTACACTGAAGCTTTCTTT

J: TRBJ1-1
V: TRBV7-9
D: .
size: .
CDR3: CASSLPYGEGVGLEF
DNA: TGTGCCAGCAGCTTACCTTACGGGGAGGGGGTCGGGCTAGAGTTT

J: TRBJ2-5
V: TRBV11-2
D: TRBD2
size: .
CDR3: CASSLELAGGAETQYF
DNA: TGTGCCAGCAGCTTAGAACTAGCGGGAGGCGCTGAGACCCAGTACTTC

J: TRBJ2-6
V: TRBV12-1
D: .
size: .
CDR3: CASSLETGAISGANVLTF
DNA: TGTGCCAGCAGCTTGGAGACAGGGGCTATCTCTGGGGCCAACGTCCTAACTTTC

J: TRBJ2-3
V: TRBV5-1
D: .
size: .
CDR3: CASSLAGEDTQYF
DNA: TGCGCCAGCAGCTTGGCCGGGGAAGATACGCAGTATTTT

J: TRBJ1-1
V: TRBV27
D: .
size: .
CDR3: CASSLLGFMNTEAFF
DNA: TGTGCCAGCAGTTTGTTGGGGTTCATGAACACTGAAGCTTTCTTT

J: TRBJ1-2
V: TRBV29-1
D: .
size: .
CDR3: CSVDRQNYGYTF
DNA: TGCAGCGTTGATCGTCAGAACTATGGCTACACCTTC

J: TRBJ2-5
V: TRBV7-2
D: TRBD2
size: .
CDR3: CASSLREGQGETQYF
DNA: TGTGCCAGCAGCTTGCGGGAGGGCCAGGGAGAGACCCAGTACTTC

J: TRBJ1-6
V: TRBV4-1
D: .
size: few
CDR3: CASSQDNAYNSPLHF
DNA: TGCGCCAGCAGCCAAGACAACGCTTATAATTCACCCCTCCACTTT

J: TRBJ1-1
V: TRBV7-3
D: .
size: .
CDR3: CASSLSGGNTEAFF
DNA: TGTGCCAGCAGCTTATCCGGTGGTAACACTGAAGCTTTCTTT

J: TRBJ2-3
V: TRBV2
D: TRBD2
size: .
CDR3: CASIAGGGDTQYF
DNA: TGTGCCAGCATAGCGGGAGGAGGAGATACGCAGTATTTT

J: TRBJ2-4
V: TRBV7-2
D: .
size: .
CDR3: CASSLQGSADIQYF
DNA: TGTGCCAGCAGCCTCCAGGGTTCGGCTGACATTCAGTACTTC

J: TRBJ1-4
V: TRBV18
D: TRBD1
size: .
CDR3: CASSVLGQLNEKLFF
DNA: TGTGCCAGCTCAGTCTTGGGACAGCTAAATGAAAAACTGTTTTTT

J: TRBJ1-5
V: TRBV9
D: .
size: .
CDR3: CASSVAPGESQPQHF
DNA: TGTGCCAGCAGCGTAGCGCCGGGGGAGAGCCAGCCCCAGCATTTT

J: TRBJ2-7
V: TRBV9
D: .
size: once
CDR3: CASSVEGRGTRYEQYF
DNA: TGTGCCAGCAGCGTAGAGGGCCGCGGGACGCGCTACGAGCAGTACTTC

J: TRBJ2-7
V: TRBV10-3
D: TRBD2
size: .
CDR3: CAIKGLAGTYEQYF
DNA: TGTGCCATCAAAGGACTAGCGGGGACCTACGAGCAGTACTTC

J: TRBJ2-7
V: TRBV5-1
D: TRBD2
size: .
CDR3: CASRTSGASEQYF
DNA: TGCGCCAGCAGGACTAGCGGGGCGAGCGAGCAGTACTTC

J: TRBJ2-7
V: TRBV7-2
D: .
size: .
CDR3: CASSLADGAYEQYF
DNA: TGTGCCAGCAGCTTAGCAGACGGAGCCTACGAGCAGTACTTC

J: TRBJ2-1
V: TRBV7-3
D: .
size: .
CDR3: CASSLTATGFNSYNEQFF
DNA: TGTGCCAGCAGCTTAACAGCAACAGGGTTTAACTCCTACAATGAGCAGTTCTTC

J: TRBJ1-4
V: TRBV28
D: TRBD1
size: .
CDR3: CASSDRDRGGKLFF
DNA: TGTGCCAGCAGTGACCGGGACAGGGGCGGAAAACTGTTTTTT

J: TRBJ2-7
V: TRBV6-5
D: TRBD2
size: few
CDR3: CASSYSYGGRAYEQYF
DNA: TGTGCCAGCAGTTACTCGTACGGGGGGAGGGCCTACGAGCAGTACTTC

J: TRBJ2-5
V: TRBV30
D: .
size: .
CDR3: CAWSVLGTRQETQYF
DNA: TGTGCCTGGAGTGTACTCGGAACCCGCCAAGAGACCCAGTACTTC

J: TRBJ1-2
V: TRBV20-1
D: .
size: .
CDR3: CSAREDYGYTF
DNA: TGCAGTGCTAGAGAGGACTATGGCTACACCTTC

J: TRBJ1-3
V: TRBV10-3
D: .
size: .
CDR3: CAIRPGEVWGNTIYF
DNA: TGTGCCATCAGGCCAGGGGAGGTGTGGGGAAACACCATATATTTT

J: TRBJ1-3
V: TRBV27
D: .
size: .
CDR3: CASSLMRGGNTIYF
DNA: TGTGCCAGCAGTTTAATGAGGGGGGGAAACACCATATATTTT

J: TRBJ1-5
V: TRBV4-3
D: .
size: .
CDR3: CASSQDGNQPQHF
DNA: TGCGCCAGCAGCCAAGATGGCAATCAGCCCCAGCATTTT